These T cell receptor beta chains were read from a single sample in a study of T cell responses to AZD1222 COVID-19 vaccine. Using immunoSEQ multiplex PCR, the repertoire was profiled, and TCRdb retains in-frame clones only, with some absent. The table has some 120,000 clones, 88% seen once. The input for sequencing was peripheral blood, taken on day 0 of MenACWY control vaccination. The receptors were gathered from an adult in good health. The CDR3 runs from the conserved cysteine through the conserved F or W. D genes are given only for firm matches. The size field is filled for only some rows; it gives once, few, many or a size class.

v_gene,d_gene,abundance,j_gene,CDR3nt,CDR3aa
TRBV7-2,.,.,TRBJ1-6,TGTGCCAGCAGCGTCCGACATGTCTCACCCCTCCACTTT,CASSVRHVSPLHF
TRBV13,TRBD1,once,TRBJ1-1,TGTGCCAGCAGCGCACGACAGGGGATGTCTGAAGCTTTCTTT,CASSARQGMSEAFF
TRBV19,.,.,TRBJ1-4,TGTGCCAGTAGATACGGTTCGGGACTTGCAACTAATGAAAAACTGTTTTTT,CASRYGSGLATNEKLFF
TRBV3-1/TRBV3-2,.,.,TRBJ2-3,TGTGCCAGCAGCCAAGACCAGGGCCGCCGAGATACGCAGTATTTT,CASSQDQGRRDTQYF
TRBV11-2,.,.,TRBJ2-7,TGTGCCAGCAGCCAAACCCGAACCGACAGTGCCTACGAGCAGTACTTC,CASSQTRTDSAYEQYF
TRBV4-1,.,.,TRBJ1-1,TGCGCCAGCAGCCAAGGGCGGGGGATGAACACTGAAGCTTTCTTT,CASSQGRGMNTEAFF
TRBV29-1,.,.,TRBJ2-7,TGCAGCGTAACCGGACCAACCTACGAGCAGTACTTC,CSVTGPTYEQYF
TRBV14,.,.,TRBJ2-7,TGTGCCAGCAGCCTCCCGGGCGGTCGGGCCTACGAGCAGTACTTC,CASSLPGGRAYEQYF
TRBV27,.,few,TRBJ1-5,TGTGCCAGCAGTTTAGGTGGGGGGGGCGGTCAGCCCCAGCATTTT,CASSLGGGGGQPQHF
TRBV7-3,.,.,TRBJ1-2,TGTGCCAGCAGCTTACCCTTGATGGGCTATGGCTACACCTTC,CASSLPLMGYGYTF
TRBV3-1/TRBV3-2,TRBD2,.,TRBJ2-7,TGTGCCAGCAGCCCAGCGGGACTAGCGGCCTACGAGCAGTACTTC,CASSPAGLAAYEQYF
TRBV2,.,.,TRBJ2-7,TGTGCCAGCAAAAACACCAGGGGGGCCTACGAGCAGTACTTC,CASKNTRGAYEQYF
TRBV6-2/TRBV6-3,.,.,TRBJ2-2,TGTGCCAGCAGTCTCGGGATATACACCGGGGAGCTGTTTTTT,CASSLGIYTGELFF
TRBV2,TRBD2,.,TRBJ2-7,TGTGCCAGCAGTGAAGCGCTCGGGGGACTAGCGGGAGCGGGCGAGCAGTACTTC,CASSEALGGLAGAGEQYF
TRBV19,.,few,TRBJ1-5,TGTGCCAGTAGTATAGTCAGTAGCAATCAGCCCCAGCATTTT,CASSIVSSNQPQHF
TRBV5-4,TRBD2,.,TRBJ2-3,TGTGCCAGCAGCTGGAGACTAGCGGGAGTCAACACAGATACGCAGTATTTT,CASSWRLAGVNTDTQYF
TRBV7-9,TRBD1,once,TRBJ2-6,TGTGCCAGCAGCCAGGGACAGCGCTCTGGGGCCAACGTCCTGACTTTC,CASSQGQRSGANVLTF
TRBV6-6,TRBD2,.,TRBJ2-4,TGTGCCAGCACCTCTAGCGGGAGGGATGCCAAAAACATTCAGTACTTC,CASTSSGRDAKNIQYF
TRBV5-5,.,once,TRBJ2-4,TGTGCCAGCAGCTTGGTTCTAGCCAAAAACATTCAGTACTTC,CASSLVLAKNIQYF
TRBV12-2,.,.,TRBJ1-6,TGTGCAAGTCGCTCGGACGGCGAGCTGTGGGGGGGAACGACCTATAATTCACCCCTCCACTTT,CASRSDGELWGGTTYNSPLHF
TRBV11-2,.,.,TRBJ2-3,TGTGCCAGTCTTCGCCCCGGGACTAGCACAGATACGCAGTATTTT,CASLRPGTSTDTQYF
TRBV6-1,TRBD2,.,TRBJ2-5,TGTGCCAGCAGTGAAACTAGCGGGGTGGACCCCCAGTACTTC,CASSETSGVDPQYF